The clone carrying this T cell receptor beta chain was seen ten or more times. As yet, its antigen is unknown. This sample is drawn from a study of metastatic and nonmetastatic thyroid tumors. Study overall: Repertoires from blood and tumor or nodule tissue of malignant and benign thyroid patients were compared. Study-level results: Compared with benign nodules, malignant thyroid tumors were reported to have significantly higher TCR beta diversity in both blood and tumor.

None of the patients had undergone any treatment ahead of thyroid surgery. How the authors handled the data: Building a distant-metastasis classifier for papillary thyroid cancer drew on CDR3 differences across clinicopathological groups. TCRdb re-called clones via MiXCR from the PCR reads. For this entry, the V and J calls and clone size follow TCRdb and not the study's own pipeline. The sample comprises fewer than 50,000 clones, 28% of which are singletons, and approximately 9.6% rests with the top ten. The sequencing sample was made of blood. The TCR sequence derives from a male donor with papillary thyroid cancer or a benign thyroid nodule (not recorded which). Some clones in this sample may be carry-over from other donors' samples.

CDR3 region: CASTKGGAGAVNEQFF. In DNA form, the CDR3 reads TGTGCCAGCACCAAAGGTGGGGCGGGGGCGGTCAATGAGCAGTTCTTC. The chain uses TRBV9 and TRBJ2-1; tentative D call: TRBD2 (7 bases). V was clipped by 6 bases and J by 6 bases, with 22 bases between them. Germline V lookup: CDR1 SGDLS, CDR2 YYNGEE. This CDR3 comprises 16 residues.